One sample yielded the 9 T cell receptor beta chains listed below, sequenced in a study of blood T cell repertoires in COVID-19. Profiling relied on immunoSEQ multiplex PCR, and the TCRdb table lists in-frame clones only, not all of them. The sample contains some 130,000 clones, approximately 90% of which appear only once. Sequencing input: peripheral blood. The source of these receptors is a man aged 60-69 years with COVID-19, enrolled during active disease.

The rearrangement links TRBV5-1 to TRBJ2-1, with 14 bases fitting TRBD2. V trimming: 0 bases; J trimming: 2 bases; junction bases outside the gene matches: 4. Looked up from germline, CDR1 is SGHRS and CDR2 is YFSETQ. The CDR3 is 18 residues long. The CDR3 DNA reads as TGCGCCAGCAGCTTGGGACTAGCGGGGGGGAAAACCTACAATGAGCAGTTCTTC. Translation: CASSLGLAGGKTYNEQFF.

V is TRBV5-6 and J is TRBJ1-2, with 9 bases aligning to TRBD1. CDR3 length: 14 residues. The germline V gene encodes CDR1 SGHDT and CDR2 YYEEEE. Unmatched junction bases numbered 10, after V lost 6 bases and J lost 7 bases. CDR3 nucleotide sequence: TGTGCCAGCAACGTGGGACAGGGAGTGTTTGGCTACACCTTC. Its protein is CASNVGQGVFGYTF.

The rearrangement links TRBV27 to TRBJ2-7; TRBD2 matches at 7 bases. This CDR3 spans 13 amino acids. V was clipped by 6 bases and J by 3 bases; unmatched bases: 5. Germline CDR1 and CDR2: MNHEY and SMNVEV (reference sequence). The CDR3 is CASSFREGYEQYF. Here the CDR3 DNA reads TGTGCCAGCAGCTTTAGGGAGGGCTACGAGCAGTACTTC.

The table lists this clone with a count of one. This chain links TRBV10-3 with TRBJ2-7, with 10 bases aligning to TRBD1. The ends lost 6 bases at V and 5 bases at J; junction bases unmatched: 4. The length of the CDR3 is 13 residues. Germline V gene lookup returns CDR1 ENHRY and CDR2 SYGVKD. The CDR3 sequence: CAIRSGTGDEQYF. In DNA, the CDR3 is TGTGCCATCAGATCCGGGACAGGGGACGAGCAGTACTTC.

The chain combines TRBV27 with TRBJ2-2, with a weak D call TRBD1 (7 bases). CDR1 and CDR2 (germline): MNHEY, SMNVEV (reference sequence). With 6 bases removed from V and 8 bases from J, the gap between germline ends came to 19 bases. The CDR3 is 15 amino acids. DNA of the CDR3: TGTGCCAGCAGGAGCCTCAAGGGGGCGGGGGGGGAGCTGTTTTTT. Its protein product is CASRSLKGAGGELFF.

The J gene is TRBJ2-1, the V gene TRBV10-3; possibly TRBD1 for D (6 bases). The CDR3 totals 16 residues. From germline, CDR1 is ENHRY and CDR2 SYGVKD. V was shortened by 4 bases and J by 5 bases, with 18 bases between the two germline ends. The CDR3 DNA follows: TGTGCCATCAGTGTTAGGGGACATATTATTAACAATGAGCAGTTCTTC. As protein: CAISVRGHIINNEQFF.

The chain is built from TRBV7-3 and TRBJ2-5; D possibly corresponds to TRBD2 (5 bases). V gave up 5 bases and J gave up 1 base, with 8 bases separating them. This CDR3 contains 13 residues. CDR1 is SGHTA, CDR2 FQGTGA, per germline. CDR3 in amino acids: CASSPGFQETQYF. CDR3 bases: TGTGCCAGCAGCCCGGGGTTCCAAGAGACCCAGTACTTC. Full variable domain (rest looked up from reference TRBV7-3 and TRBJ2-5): GAGVSQTPSNKVTEKGKYVELRCDPISGHTALYWYRQSLGQGPEFLIYFQGTGAADDSGLPNDRFFAVRPEGSVSTLKIQRTERGDSAVYLCASSPGFQETQYFGPGTRLLVL.

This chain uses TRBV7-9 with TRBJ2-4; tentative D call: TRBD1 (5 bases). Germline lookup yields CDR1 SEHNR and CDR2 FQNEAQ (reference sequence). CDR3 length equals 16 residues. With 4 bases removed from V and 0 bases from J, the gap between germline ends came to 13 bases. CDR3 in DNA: TGTGCCAGCAGCTCTGGACAAGATCTAGCCAAAAACATTCAGTACTTC. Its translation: CASSSGQDLAKNIQYF.

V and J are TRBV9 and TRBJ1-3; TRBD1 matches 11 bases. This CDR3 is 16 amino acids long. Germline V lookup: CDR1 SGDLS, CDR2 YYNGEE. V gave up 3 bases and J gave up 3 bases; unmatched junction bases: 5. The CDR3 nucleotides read TGTGCCAGCAGCGGCGGACAGGGGGCGAGTGGAAACACCATATATTTT. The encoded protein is CASSGGQGASGNTIYF. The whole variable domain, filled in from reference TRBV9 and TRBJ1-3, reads DSGVTQTPKHLITATGQRVTLRCSPRSGDLSVYWYQQSLDQGLQFLIQYYNGEERAKGNILERFSAQQFPDLHSELNLSSLELGDSALYFCASSGGQGASGNTIYFGEGSWLTVV.